The 6 T cell receptor beta chains reported below all come from one sample, sequenced in a study of T cell responses to AZD1222 COVID-19 vaccine. Here immunoSEQ multiplex PCR was the method, and the copy in TCRdb shows in-frame clones only, minus some. The repertoire holds 150,000 to 180,000 clones, with 80% to 90% as singletons. The source material was peripheral blood, sampled on day 0 of MenACWY control vaccination. These receptors originate from an adult in good health.

This sequence joins TRBV3-1 (or the pseudogene TRBV3-2) and TRBJ1-5, with TRBD1 as a possible D gene (5 bases). The CDR3 contains 14 residues. V dropped 5 bases and J dropped 7 bases, with 15 bases sitting between them. The germline V gene encodes CDR1 LGHDT and CDR2 YNNKEL (reference sequence). The CDR3 DNA sequence: TGTGCCAGCAGCGCAACCAGTGGGGGGCAGCCCCAGCATTTT. This gives the protein CASSATSGGQPQHF.

This clone has a handful of counts. The chain joins TRBV2 to TRBJ2-7, with D hard to call. Germline V gene sequence: CDR1 SNHLY, CDR2 FYNNEI. Between the trimmed V and J ends, which lost 2 bases and 5 bases, there was a span of 7 bases. CDR3 length equals 12 residues. For the CDR3, the DNA is TGTGCCAGCAGTGAATTTGAGGACGAGCAGTACGTC. Amino acid sequence: CASSEFEDEQYV.

The J gene is TRBJ2-2, the V gene TRBV6-6; D is possibly TRBD1 (6 bases). The CDR3 is 15 residues long. Trimming took 2 bases from V and 4 from J, leaving 11 bases between them. Germline V gene data show CDR1 as MNHNY and CDR2 as SVGAGI (reference sequence). CDR3 bases: TGTGCCAGCAGTTACGGTGGGACACCCACCGGGGAGCTGTTTTTT. Amino acid sequence: CASSYGGTPTGELFF.

The gene calls are TRBV11-3 and TRBJ1-1, with TRBD1 identical over 7 bases. The CDR3 sequence is 13 residues long. After removal of 2 bases from V and 6 bases from J, the junction contained 3 bases not matched to a gene. Germline-derived CDR1 and CDR2 are SGHNT and YENEEA. The CDR3 spells CASSLQGQSEAFF. The CDR3 DNA sequence: TGTGCCAGCAGCTTACAGGGACAGTCTGAAGCTTTCTTT.

This rearrangement joins TRBV7-9 to TRBJ1-4; no clear D. V was clipped by 4 bases and J by 2 bases, with 11 bases between them. The CDR3 extends over 15 amino acids. The germline V gene encodes CDR1 SEHNR and CDR2 FQNEAQ (reference sequence). The DNA for the CDR3 is TGTGCCAGCAGCTACGGGCGAGCCACTAATGAAAAACTGTTTTTT. It yields the protein CASSYGRATNEKLFF.

The rearrangement links TRBV5-1 to TRBJ2-2; D gene uncertain. V was pared by 5 bases and J by 0 bases, with 11 bases between. Germline V lookup: CDR1 SGHRS, CDR2 YFSETQ. The CDR3 is 15 residues long. This chain's CDR3 is CASRLNTANTGELFF. As DNA, the CDR3 is TGCGCCAGCAGACTAAACACCGCGAACACCGGGGAGCTGTTTTTT. Together with reference TRBV5-1 and TRBJ2-2, the CDR3 gives the full variable domain: KAGVTQTPRYLIKTRGQQVTLSCSPISGHRSVSWYQQTPGQGLQFLFEYFSETQRNKGNFPGRFSGRQFSNSRSEMNVSTLELGDSALYLCASRLNTANTGELFFGEGSRLTVL.